This TCR beta chain was sequenced during a study of T cells in Graves' hyperthyroidism and ophthalmopathy (dated by TCRdb to between 2019 and 2020). For the study in its entirety: Peripheral blood was sampled at the time of initial diagnosis, prior to any treatment. To identify TCR V-J signatures that set the groups apart, the researchers used a discovery cohort of roughly 100 patients, made up of around 40 with Graves' ophthalmopathy and 57 with stable Graves' hyperthyroidism. Prospective prediction of ophthalmopathy was tested in an independent validation cohort consisting of 18 to 20 hyperthyroidism patients and approximately 16 patients who later progressed to ophthalmopathy. The roughly 91 discovery patients were randomly divided into training and test sets at a 7:3 ratio. In addition, the study compared T-cell repertoires in thyroid tissue and in blood from about 6 Graves' hyperthyroidism patients. Once sampling was done, hyperthyroidism patients were given methimazole at a starting dose of 30 mg daily, whereas ophthalmopathy patients were given high-dose intravenous methylprednisolone. The paper describes TCR Vbeta CDR3 sequencing of 140 or so peripheral blood samples, made up of roughly 45 ophthalmopathy patients, around 73 hyperthyroidism patients and 17 progressor patients.

On this clonotype itself: Its antigen has not been determined. No quality values exist for individual bases; no much larger clone is one base distant.

V is pared back by 0 bases and J by 5 bases, with 11 bases lying between the germline termini. From a lookup of the germline V gene (reference sequence), CDR1 and CDR2 are SGHKS and YYEKEE. Inclusive of the bounding cysteine and phenylalanine, the CDR3 is 15 residues long. Only the CDR3 part of the read is kept: 45 bases, read in frame from the first base. The TCR beta CDR3 regions were amplified from RNA transcripts. For the first round of RT-PCR on the TCR CDR3, the HTBI primer set was used together with the Qiagen OneStep RT-PCR kit. A second multiplex PCR round built the libraries, followed by size selection and purification. Libraries were sequenced paired-end with 100 bp reads on an Illumina HiSeq2000. As for how the authors treated the data: SOAPnuke was used to process the raw data, removing reads that contained adapters or uncalled bases, had a mean Phred below 15, or lacked an exact match to the constant primer or identifier. COPE v1.2.5 was used to merge high-quality paired reads, and clonotypes were defined as unique nucleotide sequences. MiTCR v1.1 was used to align clonotypes to the IMGT TRBV, TRBD and TRBJ reference segments. The analysis included only V-J combinations with a frequency above 0.0001, which together covered approximately 99% of the repertoires. The TCS score was defined as F50 (clonal expansion) divided by E x V (chaos), with BLOSUM62-based TCRdist calculated between CDR3 peptides within each V-J. Welch's t-statistics and random forest reduced 450 to 600 V-J features to 13, which were used in a naive Bayes classifier (R e1071). TCRdb took the public reads, trimmed them with fastp at Q25, ran MiXCR for clone calling and kept in-frame beta chains. A single entry per CDR3 protein holds the most common genes and DNA from its merged rows. The V and J calls were determined by TCRdb, not by the authors. This sample holds some 530,000 distinct CDR3 sequences; around a fifth were observed only once. Approximately 54% of the sample belongs to the ten largest clones.

Moderately to severely active disease, a Clinical Activity Score of at least 3, a NOSPECS grade of at least 4, and a duration under 3 months were present in ophthalmopathy patients. The study excluded patients with uncontrolled infections, other autoimmune diseases, pregnancy or lactation. Clinical symptoms, serum thyroxine and TRAb, thyroid ultrasound, and orbital computed tomography formed the basis for the diagnoses. PBMCs were isolated from about 9.1 ml of fresh peripheral blood by Ficoll-Paque density gradient centrifugation. Total RNA was extracted using Trizol reagent, and RNA quality was assessed on an Agilent 2100 Bioanalyzer. What the study reported, not specific to this receptor: Sample size was not statistically predetermined, and blinding of investigators to group allocation was not performed. Ophthalmopathy was separated from stable hyperthyroidism by a 13 V-J signature model, with 85% to 90% sensitivity and around 81% specificity obtained in cross-validation and 80%/75% obtained in testing. In validation, progression to ophthalmopathy was predicted by the model with 70.59% sensitivity and approximately 78% specificity, a median of about 6.4 months before onset. Most expanded thyroid clonotypes (frequency above 0.001) were also found in blood, which suggests that blood repertoires may mirror thyroid immune responses.

In this chain, TRBV5-5 is recombined with TRBJ1-4; TRBD1 is perhaps the D gene, given 6 matching bases. This TCR was sampled from a woman in her sixties or seventies with Graves' ophthalmopathy. Sequenced material: blood. The CDR3: CASSLGDTENEKLFF. At the DNA level, the sequence is TGTGCCAGCAGCTTGGGGGACACGGAGAATGAAAAACTGTTTTTT. Joined to the reference TRBV5-5 and TRBJ1-4 proteins, this CDR3 gives the full variable domain: DAGVTQSPTHLIKTRGQQVTLRCSPISGHKSVSWYQQVLGQGPQFIFQYYEKEERGRGNFPDRFSARQFPNYSSELNVNALLLGDSALYLCASSLGDTENEKLFFGSGTQLSVL.